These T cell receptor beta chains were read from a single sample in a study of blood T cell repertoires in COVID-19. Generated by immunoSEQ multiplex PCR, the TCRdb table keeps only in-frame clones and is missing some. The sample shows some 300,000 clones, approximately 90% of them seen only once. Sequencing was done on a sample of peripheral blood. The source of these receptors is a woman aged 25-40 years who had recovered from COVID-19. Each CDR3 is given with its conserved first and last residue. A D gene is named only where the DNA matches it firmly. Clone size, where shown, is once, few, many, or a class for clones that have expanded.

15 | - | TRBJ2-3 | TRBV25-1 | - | CASSEYSGRADTQYF | TGTGCCAGCAGTGAATATAGCGGTCGCGCAGATACGCAGTATTTT
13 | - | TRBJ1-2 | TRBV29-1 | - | CSVSRRGVDGYTF | TGCAGCGTCTCCCGGCGGGGGGTTGATGGCTACACCTTC
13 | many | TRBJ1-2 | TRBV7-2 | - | CASTVGQTYGYTF | TGTGCCAGCACCGTCGGACAGACCTATGGCTACACCTTC
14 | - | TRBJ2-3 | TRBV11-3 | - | CASSLDLNTDTQYF | TGTGCCAGCAGCTTAGATCTTAATACAGATACGCAGTATTTT
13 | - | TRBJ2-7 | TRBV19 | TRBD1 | CASSNRGVNEQYF | TGTGCCAGTAGTAACAGGGGGGTCAACGAGCAGTACTTC
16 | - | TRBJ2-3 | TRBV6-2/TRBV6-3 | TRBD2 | CASSYSGSGAPDTQYF | TGTGCCAGCAGTTACTCGGGTAGCGGGGCCCCAGATACGCAGTATTTT
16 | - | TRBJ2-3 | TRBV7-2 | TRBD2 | CASSQLGSGGSDTQYF | TGTGCCAGCAGCCAGCTGGGTAGCGGGGGATCAGATACGCAGTATTTT
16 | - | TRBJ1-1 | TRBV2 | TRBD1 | CASSPNPTGVNTEAFF | TGTGCCAGCAGTCCCAACCCGACAGGGGTGAACACTGAAGCTTTCTTT
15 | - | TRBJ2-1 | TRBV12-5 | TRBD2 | CASVPGGGLSHEQFF | TGTGCTAGTGTCCCCGGGGGGGGACTTTCCCATGAGCAGTTCTTC
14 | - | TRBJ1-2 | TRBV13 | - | CASSLGQANYGYTF | TGTGCCAGCAGCTTAGGACAGGCTAACTATGGCTACACCTTC
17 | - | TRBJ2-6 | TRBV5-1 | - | CASSLAGLHSGANVLTF | TGCGCCAGCAGCTTGGCGGGACTCCATTCTGGGGCCAACGTCCTGACTTTC
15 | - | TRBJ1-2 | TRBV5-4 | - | CASSLDPQGGYGYTF | TGTGCCAGCAGCTTGGACCCCCAGGGCGGCTATGGCTACACCTTC
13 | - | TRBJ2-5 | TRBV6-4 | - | CASSVSLEETQYF | TGTGCCAGCAGTGTCTCGTTGGAGGAGACCCAGTACTTC
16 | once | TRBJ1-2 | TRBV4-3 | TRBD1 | CASSQVAGQGNYGYTF | TGCGCCAGCAGCCAAGTCGCAGGACAGGGGAACTATGGCTACACCTTC
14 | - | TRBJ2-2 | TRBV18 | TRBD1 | CASSLLQGTGELFF | TGTGCCAGCTCCTTACTACAGGGGACCGGGGAGCTGTTTTTT
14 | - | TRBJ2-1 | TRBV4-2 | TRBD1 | CASSQGTGENEQFF | TGTGCCAGCAGCCAAGGGACAGGGGAAAATGAGCAGTTCTTC
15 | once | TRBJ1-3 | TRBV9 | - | CASSPSEVPGNTIYF | TGTGCCAGCAGCCCTTCAGAGGTACCTGGAAACACCATATATTTT
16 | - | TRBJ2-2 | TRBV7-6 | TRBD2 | CASSPRTSGNTGELFF | TGTGCCAGCAGCCCCCGGACTAGCGGGAACACCGGGGAGCTGTTTTTT
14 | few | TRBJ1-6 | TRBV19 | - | CASSIATGFSPLHF | TGTGCCAGTAGTATTGCGACAGGATTTTCACCCCTCCACTTT
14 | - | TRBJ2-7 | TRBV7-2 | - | CASSPRLSTYEQYF | TGTGCCAGCAGCCCGCGACTGAGTACCTACGAGCAGTACTTC
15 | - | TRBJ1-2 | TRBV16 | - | CASSQSGLMNYGYTF | TGTGCCAGCAGCCAATCTGGGCTGATGAACTATGGCTACACCTTC
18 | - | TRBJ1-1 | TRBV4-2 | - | CASSQVGRGPGPNTEAFF | TGTGCCAGCAGCCAAGTTGGTCGGGGTCCAGGACCTAACACTGAAGCTTTCTTT
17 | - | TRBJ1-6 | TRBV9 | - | CASSVFSGVGSGSPLHF | TGTGCCAGCAGCGTATTTTCGGGAGTGGGAAGCGGTTCACCCCTCCACTTT
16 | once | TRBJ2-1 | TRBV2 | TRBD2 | CASSEAGWTSDDEQFF | TGTGCCAGCAGTGAAGCGGGATGGACTAGCGATGATGAGCAGTTCTTC
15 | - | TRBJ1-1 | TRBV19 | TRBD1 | CASSAPGTVNTEAFF | TGTGCCAGTAGCGCTCCCGGGACAGTGAACACTGAAGCTTTCTTT
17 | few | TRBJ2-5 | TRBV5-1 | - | CASSLAVRARIGETQYF | TGCGCCAGCAGCTTGGCCGTCAGGGCTAGGATTGGAGAGACCCAGTACTTC
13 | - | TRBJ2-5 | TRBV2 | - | CASSWGEQETQYF | TGTGCCAGCAGTTGGGGGGAACAAGAGACCCAGTACTTC
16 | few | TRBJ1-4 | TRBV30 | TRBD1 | CAWSPRAGTANEKLFF | TGTGCCTGGAGTCCAAGAGCCGGGACAGCTAATGAAAAACTGTTTTTT
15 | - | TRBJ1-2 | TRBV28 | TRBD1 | CASSTGTGGSYGYTF | TGTGCCAGCAGCACCGGGACAGGGGGGTCGTATGGCTACACCTTC
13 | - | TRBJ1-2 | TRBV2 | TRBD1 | CASRIDRDYGYTF | TGTGCCAGCAGAATAGACAGGGACTATGGCTACACCTTC
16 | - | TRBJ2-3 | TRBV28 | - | CATRQQGKTSTDTQYF | TGTGCCACCCGCCAACAGGGAAAAACTAGCACAGATACGCAGTATTTT
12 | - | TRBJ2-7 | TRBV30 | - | CAWSLSSYEQYF | TGTGCCTGGAGTCTGAGCTCCTACGAGCAGTACTTC
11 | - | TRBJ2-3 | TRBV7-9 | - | CASAEVDTQYF | TGTGCCAGCGCGGAGGTCGATACGCAGTATTTT
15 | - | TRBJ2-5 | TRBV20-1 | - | CSASLWRTLQETQYF | TGCAGTGCTAGTCTATGGAGGACCCTCCAAGAGACCCAGTACTTC